A single sample is the source of the 2 T cell receptor beta chains below, sequenced in a study of OX40 agonist ivuxolimab in advanced cancers. The library was produced with the immunoSEQ multiplex PCR assay. TCRdb's version of the immuneACCESS table is confined to in-frame rearrangements and falls short of the full clone set. An unresolved V gene accounts for under half of the shortfall where checked; the remainder is of unknown origin. Within this sample are 51,000 or so clones, with less than 85% of them counted one time only. Of the sample, roughly 2% is held by the ten largest clones. Sequences were derived from CD4+ or CD8+ T cells sorted from blood, sampled in a trial of the OX40 agonist ivuxolimab. Receptors originate from an adult with an advanced solid tumor such as melanoma, head and neck, liver or kidney cancer.

The chain combines TRBV28 with TRBJ2-7, with D possibly being TRBD1 (7 bases). This CDR3 has 11 residues. V was shortened by 11 bases and J by 2 bases, with 10 bases between the two germline ends. Per germline, CDR1 MDHEN and CDR2 SYDVKM. The CDR3 sequence: CACGTAYEQYF. The CDR3 region has the DNA TGTGCCTGCGGGACAGCCTACGAGCAGTACTTC.

This chain connects TRBV7-9 to TRBJ1-4; 8 bases are shared with TRBD1. CDR1 SEHNR and CDR2 FQNEAQ come from the germline V gene (reference sequence). V was clipped by 8 bases and J by 4 bases; unmatched bases: 9. The CDR3 is 15 residues long. CDR3 bases: TGTGCCAGCGGAGTCAGGGGGCGCGGTAATGAAAAACTGTTTTTT. Translated: CASGVRGRGNEKLFF.